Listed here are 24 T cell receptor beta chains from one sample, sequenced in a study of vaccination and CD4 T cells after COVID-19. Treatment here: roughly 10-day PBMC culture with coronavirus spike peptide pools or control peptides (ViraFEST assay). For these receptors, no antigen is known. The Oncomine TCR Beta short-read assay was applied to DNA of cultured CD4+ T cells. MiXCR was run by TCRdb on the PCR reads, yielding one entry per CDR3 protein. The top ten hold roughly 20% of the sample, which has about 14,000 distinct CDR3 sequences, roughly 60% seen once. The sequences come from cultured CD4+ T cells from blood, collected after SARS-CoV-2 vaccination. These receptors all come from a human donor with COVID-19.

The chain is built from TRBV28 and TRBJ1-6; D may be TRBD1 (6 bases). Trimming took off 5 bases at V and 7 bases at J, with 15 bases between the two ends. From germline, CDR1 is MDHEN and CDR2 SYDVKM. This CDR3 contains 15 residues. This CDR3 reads CASSAPGTTNSPLHF. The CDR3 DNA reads TGTGCCAGCAGTGCCCCCGGGACAACCAATTCACCCCTCCACTTT.

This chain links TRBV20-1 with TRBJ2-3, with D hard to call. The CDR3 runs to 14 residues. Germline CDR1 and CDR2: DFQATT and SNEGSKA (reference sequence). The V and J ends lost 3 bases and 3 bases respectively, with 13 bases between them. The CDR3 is CSARRLDTTDTQYF. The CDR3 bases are TGCAGTGCTAGGAGACTTGATACGACAGATACGCAGTATTTT.

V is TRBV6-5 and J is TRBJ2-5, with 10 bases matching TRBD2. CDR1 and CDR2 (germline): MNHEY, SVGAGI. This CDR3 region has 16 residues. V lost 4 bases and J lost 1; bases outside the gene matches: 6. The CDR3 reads CASSFNSGGLQETQYF. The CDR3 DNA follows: TGTGCCAGCAGTTTCAATAGCGGGGGGCTCCAAGAGACCCAGTACTTC.

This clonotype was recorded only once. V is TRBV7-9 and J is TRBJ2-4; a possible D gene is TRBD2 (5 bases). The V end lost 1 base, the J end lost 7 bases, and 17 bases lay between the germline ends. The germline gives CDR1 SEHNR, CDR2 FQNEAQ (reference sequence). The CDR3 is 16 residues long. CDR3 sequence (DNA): TGTGCCAGCAGCTTAGTAAGGTGGTCCGAGGGTAACATTCAGTACTTC. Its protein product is CASSLVRWSEGNIQYF.

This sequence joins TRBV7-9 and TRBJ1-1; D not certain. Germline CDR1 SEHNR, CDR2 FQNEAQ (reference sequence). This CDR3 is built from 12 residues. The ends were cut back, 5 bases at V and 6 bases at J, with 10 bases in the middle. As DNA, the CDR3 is TGTGCCAGCAGCGTCCGGGCGGCTGAAGCTTTCTTT. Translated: CASSVRAAEAFF.

CDR3 sequence (DNA): TGTGCCACCAGTGAACTAGCGGGGAAGCAGTTCTTC. Amino acid sequence: CATSELAGKQFF. The V call is TRBV24-1, the J call TRBJ2-1; 10 nucleotides agree with TRBD2. V lost 4 bases to trimming and J lost 11 bases; unmatched junction nucleotides: 1. The germline CDR1 and CDR2 sequences are KGHDR and SFDVKD. This CDR3 spans 12 amino acids.

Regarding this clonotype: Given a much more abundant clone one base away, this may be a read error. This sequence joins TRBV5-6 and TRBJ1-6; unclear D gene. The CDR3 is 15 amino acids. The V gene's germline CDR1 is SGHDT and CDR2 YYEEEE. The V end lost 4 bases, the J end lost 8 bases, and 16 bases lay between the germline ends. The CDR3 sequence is CASSPARSLYSPLHF. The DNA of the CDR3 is TGTGCCAGCAGCCCTGCCCGGAGCCTTTATTCACCCCTCCACTTT.

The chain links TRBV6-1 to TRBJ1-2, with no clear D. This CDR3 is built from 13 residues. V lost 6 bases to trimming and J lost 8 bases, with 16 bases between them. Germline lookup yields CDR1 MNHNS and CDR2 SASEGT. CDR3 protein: CASRPVELGGYTF. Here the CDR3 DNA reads TGTGCCAGCAGACCTGTCGAGTTGGGAGGCTACACCTTC.

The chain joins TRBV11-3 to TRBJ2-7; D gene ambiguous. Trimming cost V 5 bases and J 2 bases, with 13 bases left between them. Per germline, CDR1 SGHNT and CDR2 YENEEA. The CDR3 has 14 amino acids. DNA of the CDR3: TGTGCCAGCAGCGGGCCAGTCCCGCCCTACGAGCAGTACTTC. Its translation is CASSGPVPPYEQYF. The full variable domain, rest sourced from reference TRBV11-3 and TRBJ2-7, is EAGVVQSPRYKIIEKKQPVAFWCNPISGHNTLYWYLQNLGQGPELLIRYENEEAVDDSQLPKDRFSAERLKGVDSTLKIQPAELGDSAVYLCASSGPVPPYEQYFGPGTRLTVT.

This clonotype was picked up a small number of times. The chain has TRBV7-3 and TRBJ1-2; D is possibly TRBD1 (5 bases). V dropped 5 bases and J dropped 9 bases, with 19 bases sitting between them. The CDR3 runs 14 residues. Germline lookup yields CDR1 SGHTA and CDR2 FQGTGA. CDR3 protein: CASSQDSTYGSYTF. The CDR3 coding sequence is TGTGCCAGCAGCCAAGACAGTACTTATGGAAGCTACACCTTC.

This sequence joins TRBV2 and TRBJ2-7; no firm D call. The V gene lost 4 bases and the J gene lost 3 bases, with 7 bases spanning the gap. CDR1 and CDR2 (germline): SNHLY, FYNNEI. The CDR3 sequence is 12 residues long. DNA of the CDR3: TGTGCCAGCAGTGTCACCCACTACGAGCAGTACTTC. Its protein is CASSVTHYEQYF.

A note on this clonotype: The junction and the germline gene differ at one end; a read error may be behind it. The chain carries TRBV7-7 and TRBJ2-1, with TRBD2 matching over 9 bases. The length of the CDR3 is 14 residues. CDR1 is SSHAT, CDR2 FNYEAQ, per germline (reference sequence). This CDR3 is CASSLSGGNNEQFF. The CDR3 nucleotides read TGTGCTAGCAGCCTTAGCGGGGGTAACAATGAGCAGTTCTTC.

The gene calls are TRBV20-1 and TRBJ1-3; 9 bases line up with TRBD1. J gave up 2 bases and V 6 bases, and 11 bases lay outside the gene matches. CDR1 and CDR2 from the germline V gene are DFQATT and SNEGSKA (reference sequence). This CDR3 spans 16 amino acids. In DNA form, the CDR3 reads TGCAGTGCCACAACGCCGGGACAGGGACCTGGAAACACCATATATTTT. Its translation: CSATTPGQGPGNTIYF.

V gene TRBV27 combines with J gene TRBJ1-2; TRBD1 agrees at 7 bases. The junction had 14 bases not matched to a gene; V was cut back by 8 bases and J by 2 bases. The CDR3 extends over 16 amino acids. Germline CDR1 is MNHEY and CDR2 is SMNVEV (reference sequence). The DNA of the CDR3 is TGTGCCAGCGGACTCCGGGACAGAGGAATCAACTATGGCTACACCTTC. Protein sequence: CASGLRDRGINYGYTF.

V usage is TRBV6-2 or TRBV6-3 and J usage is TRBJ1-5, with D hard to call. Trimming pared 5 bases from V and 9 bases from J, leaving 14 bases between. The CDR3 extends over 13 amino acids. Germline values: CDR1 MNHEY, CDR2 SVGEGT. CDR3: CASSTTPAWPQHF. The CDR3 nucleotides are TGTGCCAGCAGTACCACGCCGGCCTGGCCCCAGCATTTT.

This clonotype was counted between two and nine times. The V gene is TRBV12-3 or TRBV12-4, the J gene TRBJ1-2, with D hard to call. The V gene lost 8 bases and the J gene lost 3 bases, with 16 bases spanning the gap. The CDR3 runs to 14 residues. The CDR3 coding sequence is TGTGCCAGCCGAGGGCAGAAAAGGGACTATGGCTACACCTTC. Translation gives CASRGQKRDYGYTF.

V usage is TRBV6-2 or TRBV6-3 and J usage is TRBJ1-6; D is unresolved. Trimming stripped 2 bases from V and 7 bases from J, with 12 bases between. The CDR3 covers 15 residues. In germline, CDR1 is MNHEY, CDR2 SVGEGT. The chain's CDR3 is CASSYTNGNNSPLHF. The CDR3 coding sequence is TGTGCCAGCAGTTACACGAACGGGAACAATTCACCCCTCCACTTT.

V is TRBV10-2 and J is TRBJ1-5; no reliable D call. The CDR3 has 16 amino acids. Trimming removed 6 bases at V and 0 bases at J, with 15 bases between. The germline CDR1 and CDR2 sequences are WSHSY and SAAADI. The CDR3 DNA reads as TGCGCCAGCAGCCAAGAGACGGCTTATAGCAATCAGCCCCAGCATTTT. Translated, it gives CASSQETAYSNQPQHF.

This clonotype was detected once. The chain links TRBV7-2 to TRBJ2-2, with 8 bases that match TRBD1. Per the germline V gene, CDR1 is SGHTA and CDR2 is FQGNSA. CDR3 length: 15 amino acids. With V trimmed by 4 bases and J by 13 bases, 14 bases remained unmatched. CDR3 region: CASSWPGQALVGLFF. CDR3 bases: TGTGCCAGCAGCTGGCCGGGACAGGCCCTCGTGGGGCTGTTTTTT.

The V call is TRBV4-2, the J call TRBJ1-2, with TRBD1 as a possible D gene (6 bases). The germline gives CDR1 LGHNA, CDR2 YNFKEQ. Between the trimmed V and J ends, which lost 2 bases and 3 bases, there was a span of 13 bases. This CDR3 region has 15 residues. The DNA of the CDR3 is TGTGCCAGCAGCCAAACGACAGGTTCGGACTATGGCTACACCTTC. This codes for CASSQTTGSDYGYTF.

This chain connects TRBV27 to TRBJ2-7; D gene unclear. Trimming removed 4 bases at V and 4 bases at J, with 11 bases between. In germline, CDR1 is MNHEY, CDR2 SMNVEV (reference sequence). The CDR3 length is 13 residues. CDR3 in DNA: TGTGCCAGCAGTTCACGTGGGCAATACGAGCAGTACTTC. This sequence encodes CASSSRGQYEQYF.

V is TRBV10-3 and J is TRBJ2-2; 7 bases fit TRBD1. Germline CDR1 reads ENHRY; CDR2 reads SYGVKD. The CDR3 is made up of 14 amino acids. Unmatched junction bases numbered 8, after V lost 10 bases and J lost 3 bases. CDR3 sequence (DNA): TGTGCCACGACAGGGTCCTGGGACACCGGGGAGCTGTTTTTT. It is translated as CATTGSWDTGELFF.

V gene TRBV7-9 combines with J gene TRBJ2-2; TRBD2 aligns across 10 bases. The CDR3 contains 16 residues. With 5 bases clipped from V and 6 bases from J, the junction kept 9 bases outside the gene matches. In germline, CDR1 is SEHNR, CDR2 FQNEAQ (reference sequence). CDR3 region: CASSLPLGTSAGELFF. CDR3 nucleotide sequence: TGTGCCAGCAGCCTACCTCTTGGGACTAGCGCCGGGGAGCTGTTTTTT.

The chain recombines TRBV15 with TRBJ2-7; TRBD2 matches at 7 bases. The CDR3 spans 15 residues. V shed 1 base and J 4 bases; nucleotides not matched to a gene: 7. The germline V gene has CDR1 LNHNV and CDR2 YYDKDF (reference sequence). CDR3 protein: CATSRGQAGPYEQYF. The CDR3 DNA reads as TGTGCCACCAGCAGAGGGCAAGCGGGGCCGTACGAGCAGTACTTC.